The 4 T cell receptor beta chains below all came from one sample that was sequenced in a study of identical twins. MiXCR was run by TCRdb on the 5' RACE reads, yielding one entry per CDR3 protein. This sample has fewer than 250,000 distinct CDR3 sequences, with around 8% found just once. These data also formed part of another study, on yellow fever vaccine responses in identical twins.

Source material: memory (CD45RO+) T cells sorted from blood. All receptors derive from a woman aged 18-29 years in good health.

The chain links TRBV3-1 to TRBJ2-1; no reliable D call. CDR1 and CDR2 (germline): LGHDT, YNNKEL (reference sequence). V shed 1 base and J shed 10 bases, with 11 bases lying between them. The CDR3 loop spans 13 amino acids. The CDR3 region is CASSQGWLREQFF. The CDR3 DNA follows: TGTGCCAGCAGCCAAGGGTGGCTACGCGAGCAGTTCTTC.

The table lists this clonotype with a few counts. As DNA, the CDR3 is TGCAGTGCTAGAGATACAGGGGTTCTGGGGGCCAACGTCCTGACTTTC. Protein sequence: CSARDTGVLGANVLTF. The chain is built from TRBV20-1 and TRBJ2-6; TRBD1 matches at 7 bases. V shed 0 bases and J 4 bases; nucleotides not matched to a gene: 6. CDR3 size: 16 residues. Germline V gives CDR1 DFQATT, CDR2 SNEGSKA (reference sequence).

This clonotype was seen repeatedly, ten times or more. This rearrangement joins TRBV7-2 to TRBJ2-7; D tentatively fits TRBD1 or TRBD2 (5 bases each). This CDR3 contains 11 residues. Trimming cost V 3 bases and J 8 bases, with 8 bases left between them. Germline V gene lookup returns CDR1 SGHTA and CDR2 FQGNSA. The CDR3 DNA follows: TGTGCCAGCAGCTTCAGGGAGCAGCAGTACTTC. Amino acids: CASSFREQQYF.

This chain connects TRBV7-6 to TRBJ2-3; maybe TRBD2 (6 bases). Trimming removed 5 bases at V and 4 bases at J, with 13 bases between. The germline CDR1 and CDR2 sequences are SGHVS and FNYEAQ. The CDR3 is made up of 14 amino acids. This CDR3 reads CASSGDGGADTQYF. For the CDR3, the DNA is TGTGCCAGCAGCGGCGACGGAGGGGCAGATACGCAGTATTTT. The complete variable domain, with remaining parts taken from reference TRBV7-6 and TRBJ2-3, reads GAGVSQSPRYKVTKRGQDVALRCDPISGHVSLYWYRQALGQGPEFLTYFNYEAQQDKSGLPNDRFSAERPEGSISTLTIQRTEQRDSAMYRCASSGDGGADTQYFGPGTRLTVL.